A single sample is the source of the 12 T cell receptor beta chains below, sequenced in a study of Graves' ophthalmopathy and Graves' hyperthyroidism. Amplified material comprised TCR beta CDR3 regions derived from RNA transcripts. RT-PCR with HTBI primers came first, then second-round multiplex PCR. Each CDR3 protein is one row after TCRdb ran MiXCR on the multiplex PCR reads. The profile shows 660,000 or so distinct CDR3 sequences, about 38% of them singletons. The sequenced material came from peripheral blood. The receptor source for this set is an adult man with Graves' ophthalmopathy.

This sequence joins TRBV18 and TRBJ1-2; D is uncertain. The V and J ends lost 3 bases and 0 bases respectively, with 8 bases between them. Germline-derived CDR1 and CDR2 are KGHSH and LQKENI. This CDR3 has 14 amino acids. This chain's CDR3 is CASSPSHSNYGYTF. CDR3 sequence (DNA): TGTGCCAGCTCACCGTCACACTCTAACTATGGCTACACCTTC.

J is TRBJ2-1 and V is TRBV24-1; D might be TRBD2 (5 bases). The CDR3 consists of 17 residues. In germline, CDR1 is KGHDR, CDR2 SFDVKD. The V end was cut by 0 bases, the J end by 5 bases, with 16 bases between. CDR3 region: CATSDLQEAHCDNEQFF. CDR3 nucleotides: TGTGCCACCAGTGATTTGCAGGAGGCCCACTGCGACAATGAGCAGTTCTTC.

As concerns this clonotype: Being one base from a much bigger clone, this may be a read error. The rearrangement joins TRBV25-1 to TRBJ1-2; 8 bases map to TRBD1. V shed 5 bases, J shed 4 bases, and the junction held 9 bases outside the gene matches. Germline V lookup: CDR1 MGHDK, CDR2 SYGVNS. This CDR3 contains 15 residues. The CDR3 loop is CASSSGTGGGYGYTF. In nucleotides, the CDR3 is TGTGCCAGCAGTTCCGGTACAGGGGGAGGCTATGGCTACACCTTC.

The chain carries TRBV25-1 and TRBJ1-3; maybe TRBD1 (5 bases). V was shortened by 5 bases and J by 7 bases, with 12 bases between the two germline ends. This CDR3 region has 13 residues. CDR1 MGHDK and CDR2 SYGVNS come from the germline V gene. The CDR3, as DNA: TGTGCCAGCAGTTGGGACCTTGGGAACACCATATATTTT. Amino acids: CASSWDLGNTIYF.

The rearrangement uses TRBV25-1 and TRBJ1-5; D ambiguous. Trimming took 0 bases from V and 2 from J, leaving 2 bases between them. The CDR3 spans 13 residues. Germline V gives CDR1 MGHDK, CDR2 SYGVNS. The CDR3, as DNA: TGTGCCAGCAGTGAATACGGCAATCAGCCCCAGCATTTT. This codes for CASSEYGNQPQHF.

The rearrangement joins TRBV7-9 to TRBJ2-2; 11 nucleotides align to TRBD2. Germline V lookup: CDR1 SEHNR, CDR2 FQNEAQ (reference sequence). The V segment lost 4 bases and the J segment 8 bases; nucleotides outside the gene matches: 9. This CDR3 spans 16 amino acids. The CDR3 is CASSSLAGGVRGELFF. In DNA, the CDR3 is TGTGCCAGCAGCTCCTTAGCGGGGGGGGTGCGGGGGGAGCTGTTTTTT.

This clonotype appeared many times. The chain employs TRBV29-1 and TRBJ1-1; TRBD1 matches at 7 bases. Per the germline V gene, CDR1 is SQVTM and CDR2 is ANQGSEA. The ends lost 7 bases at V and 3 bases at J; junction bases unmatched: 5. The CDR3 length is 12 residues. CDR3 sequence (DNA): TGCAGCGCTAGCAGGGGGTACACTGAAGCTTTCTTT. This codes for CSASRGYTEAFF.

This clonotype was found once. The gene calls are TRBV7-2 and TRBJ2-7; 7 bases agree with TRBD2. With 3 bases clipped from V and 6 bases from J, the junction kept 11 bases outside the gene matches. Germline V CDR1 and CDR2: SGHTA, FQGNSA. The CDR3 is 15 residues long. CDR3 sequence: CASSLKAGERREQYF. The CDR3 bases are TGTGCCAGCAGCTTGAAGGCGGGAGAAAGGCGCGAGCAGTACTTC.

This clonotype came up many times. This chain links TRBV20-1 with TRBJ1-1; TRBD1 might be the D (5 bases). V was clipped by 3 bases and J by 0 bases, with 11 bases between them. Looked up from germline, CDR1 is DFQATT and CDR2 is SNEGSKA (reference sequence). CDR3 length: 14 residues. DNA of the CDR3: TGCAGTGCTAGTTTCAGGGTATTGAACACTGAAGCTTTCTTT. Protein product: CSASFRVLNTEAFF.

The V gene is TRBV7-6, the J gene TRBJ2-7; D may be TRBD2 (7 bases). The germline V and J ends were trimmed by 11 bases and 3 bases, with 20 bases remaining between them. Per the germline V gene, CDR1 is SGHVS and CDR2 is FNYEAQ. This CDR3 spans 14 amino acids. The chain's CDR3 is CAWEIGGENYEQYF. In nucleotides, the CDR3 is TGTGCCTGGGAGATAGGGGGGGAGAACTACGAGCAGTACTTC.

The V gene is TRBV20-1, the J gene TRBJ1-5; weak D call: TRBD1 (5 bases). Germline V gene data show CDR1 as DFQATT and CDR2 as SNEGSKA (reference sequence). The CDR3 has 12 amino acids. Trimming shortened V by 3 bases and J by 7 bases, and 10 bases separated the two germline ends. The CDR3 loop is CSASDQGQPQHF. The CDR3 nucleotides read TGCAGTGCTAGTGACCAGGGCCAGCCCCAGCATTTT.

The chain is built from TRBV29-1 and TRBJ1-2, with D unresolved. Germline V lookup: CDR1 SQVTM, CDR2 ANQGSEA. This CDR3 has 12 amino acids. The CDR3 DNA is TGCGCCTGGAGTGTAGGGTACTATGGCTACACCTTC. It specifies CAWSVGYYGYTF.